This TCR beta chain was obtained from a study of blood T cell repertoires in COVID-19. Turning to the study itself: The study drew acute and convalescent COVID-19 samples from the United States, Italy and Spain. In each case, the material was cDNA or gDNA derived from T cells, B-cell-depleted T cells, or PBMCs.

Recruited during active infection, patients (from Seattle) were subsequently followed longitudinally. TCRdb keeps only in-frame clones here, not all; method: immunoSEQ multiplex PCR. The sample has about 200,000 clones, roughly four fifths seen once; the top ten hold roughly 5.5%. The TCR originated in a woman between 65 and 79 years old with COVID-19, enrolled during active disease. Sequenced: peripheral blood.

The chain's CDR3 is CASSPGAIAGELFF. Written as DNA, the CDR3 is TGCGCCAGCAGCCCAGGGGCGATCGCCGGGGAGCTGTTTTTT. The V and J genes are TRBV5-1 and TRBJ2-2, with TRBD1 as a possible D gene (6 bases). The CDR3 covers 14 residues. V lost 4 bases and J 6 bases, leaving 13 bases between the germline ends. CDR1 and CDR2 from the germline V gene are SGHRS and YFSETQ.